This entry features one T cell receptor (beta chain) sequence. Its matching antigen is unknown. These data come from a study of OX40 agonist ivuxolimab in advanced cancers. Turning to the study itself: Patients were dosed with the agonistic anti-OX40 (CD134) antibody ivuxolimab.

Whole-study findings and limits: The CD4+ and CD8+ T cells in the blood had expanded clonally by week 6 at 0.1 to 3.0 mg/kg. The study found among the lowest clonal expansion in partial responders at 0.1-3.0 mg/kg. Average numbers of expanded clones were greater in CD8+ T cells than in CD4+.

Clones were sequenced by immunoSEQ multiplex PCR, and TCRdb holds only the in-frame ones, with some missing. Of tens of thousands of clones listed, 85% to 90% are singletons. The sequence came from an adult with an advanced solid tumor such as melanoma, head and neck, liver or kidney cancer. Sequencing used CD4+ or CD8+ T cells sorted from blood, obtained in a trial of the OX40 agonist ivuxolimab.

The CDR3 nucleotides are TGTGCCAGCTCACCCAACTCTGGAAACACCATATATTTT. This translates into CASSPNSGNTIYF. The chain uses TRBV18 and TRBJ1-3; D is unresolved. Germline V lookup: CDR1 KGHSH, CDR2 LQKENI. This CDR3 contains 13 residues. V lost 3 bases to trimming and J lost 0 bases, with 3 bases between them.